A selection of T cell receptor beta chains follows, all from one sample in a study of T cell repertoires in MIS-A myocarditis. Some clones are missing from TCRdb's copy, which holds only in-frame ones; the method was immunoSEQ multiplex PCR. The repertoire consists of about 10,000 clones, with roughly 89% occurring once and the leading ten covering 2% to 2.5%. The sample was thoracic lymph node tissue obtained at autopsy. The source of these receptors is a man aged 18 to 29 with fulminant myocarditis from multisystem inflammatory syndrome in adults (MIS-A) after COVID-19. CDR3s include the opening cysteine and the closing phenylalanine or tryptophan. D genes are given only for firm matches. Clone sizes are given selectively: once, few, many, or a class where the clone is expanded.

j_call v_call clone_size d_call cdr3_nt cdr3_aa
TRBJ2-4 TRBV2 few - TGTGCCAGCAGTGAAGGCCATTTAGCCAAAAACATTCAGTACTTC CASSEGHLAKNIQYF
TRBJ1-3 TRBV12-3/TRBV12-4 few - TGTGCCATGAGGGAGTTTCTCGGAAACACCATATATTTT CAMREFLGNTIYF
TRBJ1-5 TRBV4-1 - - TGCGCCAGCAGCCAACAAACCAACCACGGGGGCAATCAGCCCCAGCATTTT CASSQQTNHGGNQPQHF
TRBJ1-1 TRBV30 - - TGTGCCTGGAGTGTAAATAGCGGGGCTGAAGCTTTCTTT CAWSVNSGAEAFF
TRBJ2-5 TRBV5-1 - TRBD1 TGCGCCAGCAGCTCCCGGGACAGGGGGCATCAAGAGACCCAGTACTTC CASSSRDRGHQETQYF
TRBJ1-6 TRBV28 - - TGTGCCAGCACCCGAGATAGTAATTCACCCCTCCACTTT CASTRDSNSPLHF
TRBJ2-7 TRBV6-5 - - TGTGCCAGCACGGCGGGGGCGGGGAAGGAGCAGTACTTC CASTAGAGKEQYF
TRBJ2-5 TRBV29-1 - TRBD1 TGCAGCGTTGAAGGAACGCAGGACAGGGGCTTGGGGACCCAGTACTTC CSVEGTQDRGLGTQYF
TRBJ2-1 TRBV11-2 - - TGTGCCAGCAGCTTTCTCCTACGCTCCTACAATGAGCAGTTCTTC CASSFLLRSYNEQFF
TRBJ1-2 TRBV9 - - TGTGCCAGCAGCCTGTATAGAGAGGGGCTCTATGGCTACACCTTC CASSLYREGLYGYTF
TRBJ1-3 TRBV5-1 - - TGCGCCAGCAGCTCGTCGGGAGGGGATGGAAACACCATATATTTT CASSSSGGDGNTIYF
TRBJ2-7 TRBV28 - - TGTGCCAGCAGTTTACCGGGAGCAGGGGCGAGCTCCTACGAGCAGTACTTC CASSLPGAGASSYEQYF
TRBJ1-5 TRBV7-2 - TRBD1 TGTGCCAGCAGCTTAGCCGGGACAGGGGTTGAGCAGCCCCAGCATTTT CASSLAGTGVEQPQHF
TRBJ1-5 TRBV27 - - TGTGCCAGCAGTGTGGACAGTGTCCCCAATCAGCCCCAGCATTTT CASSVDSVPNQPQHF
TRBJ2-5 TRBV15 few - TGTGCCACCAGCACATACCGGGCCCAGGAGACCCAGTACTTC CATSTYRAQETQYF
TRBJ1-2 TRBV7-8 - - TGTGCCAGCGGGCGACAGTTAGGCGACTATGGCTACACCTTC CASGRQLGDYGYTF
TRBJ1-6 TRBV30 - TRBD1 TGTGCCTGGAGTGGGACAGGGAATTCACCCCTCCACTTT CAWSGTGNSPLHF
TRBJ1-1 TRBV28 - - TGTGCCAGCAGTTTATCCTTGGACAGTCTGGGGGAACCTGAAGCTTTCTTT CASSLSLDSLGEPEAFF
TRBJ1-1 TRBV5-6 - - TGTGCCAGCAGCTTGAAGGGCACTGAAGCTTTCTTT CASSLKGTEAFF
TRBJ2-7 TRBV9 - - TGTGCCAGCAGCCCCCACTTGAGGGGGTCAGGGGAGCAGTACTTC CASSPHLRGSGEQYF
TRBJ1-5 TRBV5-6 - TRBD1 TGTGCCAGCAGCCACGGACAGGGGGCGAATCAGCCCCAGCATTTT CASSHGQGANQPQHF
TRBJ2-5 TRBV3-1/TRBV3-2 - TRBD1 TGTGCCAGCAGCCAAGCGGGGGGACAGGGAAAAGAGACCCAGTACTTC CASSQAGGQGKETQYF
TRBJ1-1 TRBV25-1 - - TGTGCCAGCACCCTGGGGGGGAGGTGGGGAACTGAAGCTTTCTTT CASTLGGRWGTEAFF
TRBJ2-7 TRBV2 - - TGTGCCAGCAGACAGGGCTTTGCCTACGAGCAGTACTTC CASRQGFAYEQYF
TRBJ2-7 TRBV7-2 - TRBD1 TGTGCCAGCAGCCCCGTCACCGGGACAGCCTACGAGCAGTACTTC CASSPVTGTAYEQYF
TRBJ1-2 TRBV6-5 - - TGTGCCAGCCGGAGTTGGCAACTCTATGGCTACACCTTC CASRSWQLYGYTF
TRBJ1-4 TRBV11-2 - - TGTGCCAGCAACAAACTGGGGGCTGCTAATGAAAAACTGTTTTTT CASNKLGAANEKLFF